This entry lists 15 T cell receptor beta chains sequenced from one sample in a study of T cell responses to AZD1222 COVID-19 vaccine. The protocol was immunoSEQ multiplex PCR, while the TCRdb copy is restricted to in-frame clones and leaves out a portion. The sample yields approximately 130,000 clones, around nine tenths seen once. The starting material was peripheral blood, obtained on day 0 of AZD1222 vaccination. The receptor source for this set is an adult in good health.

The CDR3 DNA follows: TGTGCCAGCAGTTTTCTGGTTGGGGGCTCAAACACCGGGGAGCTGTTTTTT. It is translated as CASSFLVGGSNTGELFF. This rearrangement joins TRBV28 to TRBJ2-2; a weak D match, TRBD1 (6 bases). The ends were cut back, 3 bases at V and 2 bases at J, with 16 bases in the middle. Germline V gene lookup returns CDR1 MDHEN and CDR2 SYDVKM. This CDR3 region has 17 residues.

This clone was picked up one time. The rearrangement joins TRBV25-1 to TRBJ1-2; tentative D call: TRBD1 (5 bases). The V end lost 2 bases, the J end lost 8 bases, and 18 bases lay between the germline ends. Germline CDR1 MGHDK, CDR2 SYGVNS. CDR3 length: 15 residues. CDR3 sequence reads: CASSESAWGSGGYTF. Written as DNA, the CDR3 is TGTGCCAGCAGTGAAAGTGCCTGGGGCTCCGGAGGCTACACCTTC.

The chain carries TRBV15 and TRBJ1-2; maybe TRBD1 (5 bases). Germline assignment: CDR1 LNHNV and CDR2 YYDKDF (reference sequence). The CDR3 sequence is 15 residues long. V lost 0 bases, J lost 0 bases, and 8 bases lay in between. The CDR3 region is CATSREGEANYGYTF. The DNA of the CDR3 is TGTGCCACCAGCAGAGAAGGGGAAGCTAACTATGGCTACACCTTC.

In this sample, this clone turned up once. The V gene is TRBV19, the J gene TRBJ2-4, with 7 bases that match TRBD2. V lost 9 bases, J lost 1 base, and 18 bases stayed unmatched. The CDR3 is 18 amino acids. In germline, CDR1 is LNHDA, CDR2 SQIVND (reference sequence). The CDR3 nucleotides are TGTGCCAGCCAGAACTACCGCGGGGGAATTGGGGCCAAAAACATTCAGTACTTC. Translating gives CASQNYRGGIGAKNIQYF.

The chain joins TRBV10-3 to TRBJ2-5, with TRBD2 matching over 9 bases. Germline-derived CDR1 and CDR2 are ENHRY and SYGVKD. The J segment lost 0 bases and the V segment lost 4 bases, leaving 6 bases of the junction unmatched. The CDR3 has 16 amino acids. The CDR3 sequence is CAISGLAEKYQETQYF. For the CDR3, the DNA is TGTGCCATCAGTGGACTAGCGGAAAAGTACCAAGAGACCCAGTACTTC.

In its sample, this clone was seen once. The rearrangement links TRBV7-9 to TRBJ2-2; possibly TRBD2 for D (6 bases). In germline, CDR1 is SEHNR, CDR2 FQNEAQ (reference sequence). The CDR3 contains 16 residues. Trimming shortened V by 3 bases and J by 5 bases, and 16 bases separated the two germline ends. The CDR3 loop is CASSLRREFGTGELFF. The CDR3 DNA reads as TGTGCCAGCAGCTTGAGACGGGAGTTTGGGACCGGGGAGCTGTTTTTT.

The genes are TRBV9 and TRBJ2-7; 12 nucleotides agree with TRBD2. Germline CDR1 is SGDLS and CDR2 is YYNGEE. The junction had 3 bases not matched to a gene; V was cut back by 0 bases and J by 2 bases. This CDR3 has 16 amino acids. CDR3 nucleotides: TGTGCCAGCAGCGTAGCCCCTAGCGGGAGGGCCTACGAGCAGTACTTC. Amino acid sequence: CASSVAPSGRAYEQYF.

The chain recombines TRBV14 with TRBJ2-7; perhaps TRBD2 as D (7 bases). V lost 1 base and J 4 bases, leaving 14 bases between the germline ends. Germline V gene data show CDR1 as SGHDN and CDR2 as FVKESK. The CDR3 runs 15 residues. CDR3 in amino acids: CASSQGRGLQYEQYF. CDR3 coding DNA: TGTGCCAGCAGCCAAGGGCGGGGGCTTCAGTACGAGCAGTACTTC.

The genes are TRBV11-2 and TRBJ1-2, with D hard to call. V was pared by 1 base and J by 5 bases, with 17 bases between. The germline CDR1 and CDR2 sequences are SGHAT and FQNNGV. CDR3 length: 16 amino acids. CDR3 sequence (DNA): TGTGCCAGCAGCTTAGGTCCGGGCCCGAGCCATTATGGCTACACCTTC. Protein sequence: CASSLGPGPSHYGYTF. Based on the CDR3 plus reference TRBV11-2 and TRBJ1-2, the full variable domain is EAGVAQSPRYKIIEKRQSVAFWCNPISGHATLYWYQQILGQGPKLLIQFQNNGVVDDSQLPKDRFSAERLKGVDSTLKIQPAKLEDSAVYLCASSLGPGPSHYGYTFGSGTRLTVV.

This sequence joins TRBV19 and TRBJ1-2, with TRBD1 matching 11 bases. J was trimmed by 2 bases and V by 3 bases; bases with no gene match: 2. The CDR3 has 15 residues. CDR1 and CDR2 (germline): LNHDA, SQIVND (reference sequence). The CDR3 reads CASSMGQGVNYGYTF. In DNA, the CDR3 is TGTGCCAGTAGTATGGGACAGGGGGTAAACTATGGCTACACCTTC.

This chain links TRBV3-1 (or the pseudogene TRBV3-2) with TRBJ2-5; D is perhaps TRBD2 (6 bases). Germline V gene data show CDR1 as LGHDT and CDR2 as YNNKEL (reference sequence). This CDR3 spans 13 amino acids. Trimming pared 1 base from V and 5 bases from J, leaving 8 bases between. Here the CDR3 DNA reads TGTGCCAGCAGCCAAGTCCTAGCGGAGACCCAGTACTTC. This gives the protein CASSQVLAETQYF.

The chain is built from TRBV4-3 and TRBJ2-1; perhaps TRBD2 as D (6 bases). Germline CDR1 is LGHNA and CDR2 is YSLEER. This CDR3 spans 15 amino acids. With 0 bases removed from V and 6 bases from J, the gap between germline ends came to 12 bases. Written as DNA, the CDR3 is TGCGCCAGCAGCCAAGATCAGGGACTTTCCAATGAGCAGTTCTTC. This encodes CASSQDQGLSNEQFF.

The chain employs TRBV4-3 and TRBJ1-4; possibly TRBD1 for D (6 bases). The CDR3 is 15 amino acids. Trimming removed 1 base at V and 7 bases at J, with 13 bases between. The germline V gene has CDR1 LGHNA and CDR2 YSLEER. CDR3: CASSQGAGGLEKLFF. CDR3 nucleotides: TGCGCCAGCAGCCAAGGGGCCGGGGGCCTTGAAAAACTGTTTTTT.

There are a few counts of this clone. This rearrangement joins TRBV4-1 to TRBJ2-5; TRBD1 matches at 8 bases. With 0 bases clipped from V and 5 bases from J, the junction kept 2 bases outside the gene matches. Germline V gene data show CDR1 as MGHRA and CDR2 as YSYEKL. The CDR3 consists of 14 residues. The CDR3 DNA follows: TGCGCCAGCAGCCAAGACAGGGGGCGTGAGACCCAGTACTTC. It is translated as CASSQDRGRETQYF.

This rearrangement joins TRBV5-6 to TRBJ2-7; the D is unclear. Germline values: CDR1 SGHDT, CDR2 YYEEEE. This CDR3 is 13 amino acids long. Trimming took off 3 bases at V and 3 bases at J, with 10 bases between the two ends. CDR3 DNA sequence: TGTGCCAGCAGCTCAACCACTAACTACGAGCAGTACTTC. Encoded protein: CASSSTTNYEQYF. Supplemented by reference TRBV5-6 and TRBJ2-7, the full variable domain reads DAGVTQSPTHLIKTRGQQVTLRCSPKSGHDTVSWYQQALGQGPQFIFQYYEEEERQRGNFPDRFSGHQFPNYSSELNVNALLLGDSALYLCASSSTTNYEQYFGPGTRLTVT.